A single sample is the source of the 29 T cell receptor beta chains below, sequenced in a study of CD8 T cells in ankylosing spondylitis. Study observations and caveats: In ankylosing spondylitis blood, a motif of about 8 highly homologous TCR beta variants appeared characteristic.

TCRdb fed the 5' RACE reads into MiXCR, producing one record per CDR3 protein. This sample has around 890,000 distinct CDR3 sequences, with roughly 12% found just once. No antigen has been identified for these receptors. Material: blood, either unsorted or a sorted T cell fraction (not recorded which). All receptors come from a male donor with ankylosing spondylitis.

This clonotype has a count of ten or more. The genes are TRBV29-1 and TRBJ1-2; D gene unclear. V was pared by 5 bases and J by 0 bases, with 10 bases between. Germline V gives CDR1 SQVTM, CDR2 ANQGSEA. The CDR3 extends over 13 amino acids. CDR3 sequence: CSVSIRTNYGYTF. DNA for the CDR3: TGCAGCGTTTCGATTCGGACTAACTATGGCTACACCTTC.

This clonotype was found many times. This sequence joins TRBV4-3 and TRBJ1-2; possibly TRBD1 for D (6 bases). The CDR3 runs 15 residues. The V end lost 0 bases, the J end lost 3 bases, and 11 bases lay between the germline ends. Germline V lookup: CDR1 LGHNA, CDR2 YSLEER. CDR3 in amino acids: CASSQDLGGYYGYTF. CDR3 DNA: TGCGCCAGCAGCCAAGATCTAGGGGGTTACTATGGCTACACCTTC.

The gene calls are TRBV7-9 and TRBJ1-2, with D uncertain. The CDR3 has 16 amino acids. CDR1 and CDR2 (germline): SEHNR, FQNEAQ (reference sequence). V dropped 0 bases and J dropped 5 bases, with 16 bases sitting between them. DNA for the CDR3: TGTGCCAGCAGCTTAGCTTCACAATTTCCCTCATATGGCTACACCTTC. As protein: CASSLASQFPSYGYTF.

This clonotype has a handful of counts. CDR3 nucleotides: TGTGCCACCAGTGATTTGCAAAGGGGCGCCGGGGAGCTGTTTTTT. Translated, it gives CATSDLQRGAGELFF. The chain recombines TRBV24-1 with TRBJ2-2, with D tentatively TRBD1 (5 bases). The germline V gene has CDR1 KGHDR and CDR2 SFDVKD. This CDR3 contains 15 residues. V was clipped by 0 bases and J by 6 bases, with 10 bases between them.

This clonotype was observed a few times. The gene calls are TRBV20-1 and TRBJ2-1; TRBD2 matches at 7 bases. This CDR3 has 14 residues. Germline CDR1 reads DFQATT; CDR2 reads SNEGSKA (reference sequence). V gave up 5 bases and J gave up 10 bases; unmatched junction bases: 14. CDR3 sequence: CSADRVAGPPEQFF. As DNA, the CDR3 is TGCAGTGCTGACCGGGTAGCGGGCCCCCCCGAGCAGTTCTTC.

The chain couples TRBV7-2 to TRBJ2-2; unclear D gene. The CDR3 is 14 amino acids. CDR1 and CDR2 (germline): SGHTA, FQGNSA. Trimming shortened V by 5 bases and J by 4 bases, and 11 bases separated the two germline ends. The CDR3 loop is CASSADRITGELFF. CDR3 bases: TGTGCCAGCAGCGCGGACCGAATCACCGGGGAGCTGTTTTTT.

This clonotype has a handful of counts. V gene TRBV6-5 combines with J gene TRBJ1-1, with TRBD1 identical over 9 bases. Looked up from germline, CDR1 is MNHEY and CDR2 is SVGAGI. J gave up 4 bases and V 1 base, and 10 bases lay outside the gene matches. The CDR3 covers 17 residues. The CDR3 loop reads CASSYYRGRGGGTEAFF. CDR3 bases: TGTGCCAGCAGTTACTACAGGGGGCGCGGAGGTGGCACTGAAGCTTTCTTT.

V is TRBV12-3 or TRBV12-4 and J is TRBJ2-6, with 10 bases identical to TRBD1. V trimming: 3 bases; J trimming: 4 bases; junction bases outside the gene matches: 6. CDR3 length: 17 residues. This CDR3 reads CASSFWTGGSGANVLTF. DNA of the CDR3: TGTGCCAGCAGTTTTTGGACAGGGGGGTCGGGGGCCAACGTCCTGACTTTC.

The genes are TRBV5-6 and TRBJ1-6; tentative D call: TRBD1 (5 bases). The CDR3 is 14 residues long. The V gene's germline CDR1 is SGHDT and CDR2 YYEEEE. Trimming stripped 1 base from V and 7 bases from J, with 9 bases between. CDR3 amino acids: CASSLRGTNSPLHF. The CDR3 coding sequence is TGTGCCAGCAGCTTGCGGGGGACCAATTCACCCCTCCACTTT.

In its sample, this clonotype was seen many times. The chain is built from TRBV29-1 and TRBJ2-7; D possibly corresponds to TRBD2 (6 bases). The germline CDR1 and CDR2 sequences are SQVTM and ANQGSEA. Trimming stripped 6 bases from V and 10 bases from J, with 31 bases between. The CDR3 has 16 amino acids. The CDR3 here is CSVLSDLPTGTRGQYF. For the CDR3, the DNA is TGCAGCGTCCTATCCGATCTCCCAACCGGGACTCGCGGACAGTACTTC.

This clonotype was detected only a few times. This chain links TRBV10-3 with TRBJ2-1; possible D gene TRBD2, 5 bases. The V gene lost 5 bases and the J gene lost 7 bases, with 6 bases spanning the gap. Germline V gene sequence: CDR1 ENHRY, CDR2 SYGVKD. This CDR3 comprises 11 residues. CDR3: CAISRGNEQFF. The DNA for the CDR3 is TGTGCCATCAGTCGGGGAAATGAGCAGTTCTTC.

This clonotype was detected only a few times. This chain joins TRBV29-1 and TRBJ2-2, with D unclear. Germline V CDR1 and CDR2: SQVTM, ANQGSEA. The CDR3 contains 11 residues. Trimming removed 7 bases from V and 1 base from J, with 4 bases in between. CDR3 sequence: CSGWNTGELFF. CDR3 nucleotides: TGCAGCGGGTGGAACACCGGGGAGCTGTTTTTT.

This clonotype has a handful of counts. The genes are TRBV7-2 and TRBJ2-1; 8 bases are a match to TRBD2. Germline trimming cut 4 bases from V and 0 bases from J; bases unmatched to any gene: 8. CDR1 and CDR2 (germline): SGHTA, FQGNSA. This CDR3 comprises 17 residues. The CDR3 coding sequence is TGTGCCAGCAGCTCCCGGACTAGCTGGAGCTCCTACAATGAGCAGTTCTTC. The encoded protein is CASSSRTSWSSYNEQFF. The full variable domain, rest sourced from reference TRBV7-2 and TRBJ2-1, is GAGVSQSPSNKVTEKGKDVELRCDPISGHTALYWYRQSLGQGLEFLIYFQGNSAPDKSGLPSDRFSAERTGGSVSTLTIQRTQQEDSAVYLCASSSRTSWSSYNEQFFGPGTRLTVL.

The chain employs TRBV6-1 and TRBJ1-2; D is unclear. The CDR3 contains 12 residues. V lost 4 bases and J 2 bases, leaving 5 bases between the germline ends. CDR1 and CDR2 (germline): MNHNS, SASEGT. Here the CDR3 DNA reads TGTGCCAGCAGTGGTATGAACTATGGCTACACCTTC. Its translation is CASSGMNYGYTF.

V is TRBV7-2 and J is TRBJ1-6; D might be TRBD1 (5 bases). The V gene lost 4 bases and the J gene lost 8 bases, with 12 bases spanning the gap. Germline V gene sequence: CDR1 SGHTA, CDR2 FQGNSA. The CDR3 consists of 14 residues. For the CDR3, the DNA is TGTGCCAGCAGCTCCATGGGGGTTGATTCACCCCTCCACTTT. It yields the protein CASSSMGVDSPLHF.

This clonotype was picked up a small number of times. The rearrangement links TRBV7-9 to TRBJ1-5; D is perhaps TRBD1 (5 bases). This CDR3 spans 15 amino acids. From germline, CDR1 is SEHNR and CDR2 FQNEAQ (reference sequence). The V end lost 1 base, the J end lost 4 bases, and 11 bases lay between the germline ends. CDR3 bases: TGTGCCAGCAGCTTAGGGGATCACAGGAATCAGCCCCAGCATTTT. This sequence encodes CASSLGDHRNQPQHF.

CDR3: CASSYRDLVVVNLHF. The CDR3 DNA sequence: TGTGCCAGCAGTTACCGGGACCTAGTGGTGGTCAACCTCCACTTT. V and J are TRBV6-2 or TRBV6-3 and TRBJ1-6; maybe TRBD1 (5 bases). Trimming shortened V by 2 bases and J by 15 bases, and 20 bases separated the two germline ends. CDR3 length equals 15 residues. Germline V gives CDR1 MNHEY, CDR2 SVGEGT.

In this sample, this clonotype turned up a few times. The chain carries TRBV6-2 or TRBV6-3 and TRBJ1-5; TRBD1 might be the D (5 bases). V was cut by 0 bases and J by 2 bases, with 11 bases left in between. Germline V gene sequence: CDR1 MNHEY, CDR2 SVGEGT. The CDR3 totals 16 residues. The CDR3 coding sequence is TGTGCCAGCAGTTACTCGACGCGGGGGGGCAATCAGCCCCAGCATTTT. The encoded protein is CASSYSTRGGNQPQHF.

This clonotype was counted a few times. The rearrangement uses TRBV12-3 or TRBV12-4 and TRBJ1-5, with D perhaps matching TRBD1 (5 bases). Trimming removed 0 bases from V and 4 bases from J, with 16 bases in between. CDR3 size: 17 residues. The CDR3 reads CASSLALRQGGNQPQHF. CDR3 in DNA: TGTGCCAGCAGTTTAGCGCTAAGGCAGGGAGGAAATCAGCCCCAGCATTTT.

V gene TRBV20-1 combines with J gene TRBJ2-1; maybe TRBD2 (5 bases). There are 12 residues in the CDR3. The V end lost 6 bases, the J end lost 0 bases, and 6 bases lay between the germline ends. The germline V gene encodes CDR1 DFQATT and CDR2 SNEGSKA (reference sequence). CDR3 DNA sequence: TGCAGTGCGACTAACTCCTACAATGAGCAGTTCTTC. As protein: CSATNSYNEQFF.

This sequence joins TRBV29-1 and TRBJ2-5; D tentatively fits TRBD1 or TRBD2 (5 bases each). Germline loops: CDR1 SQVTM, CDR2 ANQGSEA. The CDR3 loop spans 13 amino acids. With 3 bases removed from V and 5 bases from J, the gap between germline ends came to 13 bases. The CDR3 here is CSVEFGGGETQYF. The CDR3 DNA is TGCAGCGTTGAGTTTGGGGGTGGCGAGACCCAGTACTTC. Together with reference TRBV29-1 and TRBJ2-5, the CDR3 gives the full variable domain: SAVISQKPSRDICQRGTSLTIQCQVDSQVTMMFWYRQQPGQSLTLIATANQGSEATYESGFVIDKFPISRPNLTFSTLTVSNMSPEDSSIYLCSVEFGGGETQYFGPGTRLLVL.

This clonotype was seen repeatedly, ten times or more. V gene TRBV12-3 or TRBV12-4 combines with J gene TRBJ1-5; 7 bases align to TRBD1. The ends lost 0 bases at V and 6 bases at J; junction bases unmatched: 8. CDR3 size: 16 residues. The CDR3 here is CASSLAGRGKGQPQHF. DNA for the CDR3: TGTGCCAGCAGTTTAGCCGGCAGGGGGAAGGGTCAGCCCCAGCATTTT.

This clonotype was picked up many times. The CDR3 nucleotides read TGCGCCAGCAGCTTGGACTTGTACAATGAGCAGTTCTTC. Encoded protein: CASSLDLYNEQFF. This chain uses TRBV5-1 with TRBJ2-1; unclear D gene. The CDR3 is made up of 13 amino acids. Germline CDR1 is SGHRS and CDR2 is YFSETQ. V gave up 0 bases and J gave up 4 bases, with 5 bases separating them.

This clonotype was picked up many times. The chain joins TRBV5-1 to TRBJ2-1; D uncertain. This CDR3 has 11 residues. The germline V and J ends were trimmed by 0 bases and 10 bases, with 5 bases remaining between them. Germline CDR1 SGHRS, CDR2 YFSETQ. CDR3 residues: CASSLAQEQFF. The CDR3 DNA reads as TGCGCCAGCAGCTTGGCCCAGGAGCAGTTCTTC. Full variable domain (outside the CDR3, taken from reference TRBV5-1 and TRBJ2-1): KAGVTQTPRYLIKTRGQQVTLSCSPISGHRSVSWYQQTPGQGLQFLFEYFSETQRNKGNFPGRFSGRQFSNSRSEMNVSTLELGDSALYLCASSLAQEQFFGPGTRLTVL.

The sample holds a few counts of this clonotype. The gene calls are TRBV4-1 and TRBJ2-1; TRBD2 is a possible D gene (5 bases). V lost 6 bases to trimming and J lost 6 bases, with 18 bases between them. Per germline, CDR1 MGHRA and CDR2 YSYEKL. The CDR3 has 15 amino acids. The CDR3 coding sequence is TGCGCCAGCAGACCTGTAGAGCGGATCCTCAATGAGCAGTTCTTC. Its translation is CASRPVERILNEQFF.

In this sample, this clonotype turned up many times. The rearrangement links TRBV12-3 or TRBV12-4 to TRBJ1-5; D gene unclear. Trimming left V 7 bases short and J 5 bases short, with 12 bases between. The CDR3 covers 13 residues. The CDR3 region is CASKRRWDQPQHF. As DNA, the CDR3 is TGTGCCAGCAAACGACGGTGGGATCAGCCCCAGCATTTT.

This clonotype has only a few counts. The J gene is TRBJ2-1, the V gene TRBV7-6, with 7 bases identical to TRBD1. V shed 5 bases, J shed 0 bases, and the junction held 13 bases outside the gene matches. Germline CDR1 is SGHVS and CDR2 is FNYEAQ. The CDR3 totals 18 residues. The DNA of the CDR3 is TGTGCCAGCAGCCCTGACTTGAAGGGGGCCAGCTCCTACAATGAGCAGTTCTTC. Translating it yields CASSPDLKGASSYNEQFF.

This clonotype was seen only a few times. The V call is TRBV10-1, the J call TRBJ2-7; TRBD2 might be the D (6 bases). The CDR3 runs to 14 residues. Germline loops: CDR1 WNHNN, CDR2 SYGVQD (reference sequence). Trimming left V 6 bases short and J 5 bases short, with 17 bases between. CDR3 sequence: CASSLGGVGNEQYF. The CDR3 bases are TGCGCCAGCAGCCTTGGCGGGGTTGGCAACGAGCAGTACTTC.

This clonotype was detected a few times. The chain is built from TRBV7-2 and TRBJ1-6; the D is unclear. The CDR3 has 15 amino acids. Trimming cost V 3 bases and J 7 bases, with 13 bases left between them. Per germline, CDR1 SGHTA and CDR2 FQGNSA. This chain's CDR3 is CASSFTPGLNSPLHF. The CDR3 nucleotides are TGTGCCAGCAGCTTCACTCCCGGGCTAAATTCACCCCTCCACTTT.